Listed below are T cell receptor beta chains from one sample, sequenced in a study of blood T cell repertoires in COVID-19. Clones were read by immunoSEQ multiplex PCR, and TCRdb kept only the in-frame ones, dropping some. Of 34,000 or so clones in the sample, approximately 91% were seen once. What was sequenced was peripheral blood. The receptors stem from a man aged 55 to 69 with active or convalescent COVID-19. The CDR3 runs from the conserved cysteine through the conserved F or W. A D gene is named only where the DNA matches it firmly. Clone sizes are given selectively: once, few, many, or a class where the clone is expanded.

TRBJ2-1 NA TRBV7-9 NA CASSFLTRGNEQFF TGTGCCAGCAGCTTCTTGACTAGGGGCAATGAGCAGTTCTTC
TRBJ1-2 TRBD1 TRBV3-1/TRBV3-2 NA CASSPGTGEGYGYTF TGTGCCAGCAGCCCAGGGACAGGGGAAGGGTATGGCTACACCTTC
TRBJ2-2 TRBD2 TRBV23-1 once CASSQSLAGGHTGELFF TGCGCCAGCAGTCAATCACTAGCGGGAGGCCACACCGGGGAGCTGTTTTTT
TRBJ1-1 TRBD1 TRBV2 NA CASSEADPRQGLNTEAFF TGTGCCAGCAGTGAAGCGGACCCCAGACAGGGATTGAACACTGAAGCTTTCTTT
TRBJ1-5 TRBD1 TRBV5-8 once CASSLRGRQPQHF TGTGCCAGCAGCTTAAGGGGGCGGCAGCCCCAGCATTTT
TRBJ2-1 TRBD1 TRBV4-1 NA CASRQATGTGGSYNEQFF TGCGCCAGCAGACAAGCTACCGGGACAGGGGGTTCCTACAATGAGCAGTTCTTC
TRBJ1-1 TRBD1 TRBV10-3 NA CAISESLGISGQGARNTEAFF TGTGCCATCAGTGAGTCGTTGGGGATCTCGGGACAGGGGGCGAGGAACACTGAAGCTTTCTTT
TRBJ1-5 NA TRBV6-5 few CASSHLGKAGEPQHF TGTGCCAGCAGTCACCTTGGGAAGGCCGGGGAGCCCCAGCATTTT
TRBJ2-7 NA TRBV28 NA CASSPGDSWYEQYF TGTGCCAGCAGTCCGGGGGACAGCTGGTACGAGCAGTACTTC
TRBJ2-1 NA TRBV7-2 NA CASSFSGAYNEQFF TGTGCCAGCAGCTTTTCAGGGGCCTACAATGAGCAGTTCTTC
TRBJ1-2 TRBD1 TRBV30 NA CAWSSVPGQGVRYGYTF TGTGCCTGGAGTTCGGTCCCGGGACAGGGTGTGAGGTATGGCTACACCTTC
TRBJ1-3 NA TRBV9 NA CASSVDLSPSGNTIYF TGTGCCAGCAGCGTAGATCTTTCCCCCTCTGGAAACACCATATATTTT
TRBJ1-2 NA TRBV15 NA CATSRGGTNYGYTF TGTGCCACCAGCAGAGGAGGGACTAACTATGGCTACACCTTC
TRBJ2-3 NA TRBV19 NA CASSIVAALATDTQYF TGTGCCAGTAGTATAGTCGCGGCGCTAGCGACGGATACGCAGTATTTT
TRBJ1-1 NA TRBV7-8 few CASSERGVYWTEAFF TGTGCCAGCAGCGAGCGGGGGGTTTATTGGACTGAAGCTTTCTTT
TRBJ2-1 TRBD2 TRBV20-1 NA CSASIPSGSSYNEQFF TGCAGTGCTAGTATTCCTAGCGGGAGCTCCTACAATGAGCAGTTCTTC
TRBJ2-7 TRBD2 TRBV7-9 NA CASSSSSGIYEQYF TGTGCCAGCAGCTCATCTAGCGGAATCTACGAGCAGTACTTC
TRBJ2-1 TRBD2 TRBV7-2 NA CASSPGLAVYNEQFF TGTGCCAGCAGCCCTGGACTAGCGGTTTACAATGAGCAGTTCTTC
TRBJ2-2 TRBD1 TRBV14 NA CASSGGQVLFF TGTGCCAGCAGCGGAGGACAGGTCCTGTTTTTT
TRBJ2-6 TRBD1 TRBV10-3 NA CAIPGTGTGANVLTF TGTGCCATCCCCGGGACAGGGACCGGGGCCAACGTCCTGACTTTC
TRBJ2-1 TRBD2 TRBV5-1 NA CASSVTSGLDEQFF TGCGCCAGCAGCGTGACTAGCGGGCTCGATGAGCAGTTCTTC
TRBJ2-5 NA TRBV19 NA CASRARGQIQETQYF TGTGCCAGTAGAGCCAGAGGGCAAATCCAAGAGACCCAGTACTTC
TRBJ2-3 TRBD2 TRBV7-7 NA CASSLGSGKADTQYF TGTGCTAGCAGCTTAGGTAGCGGGAAGGCAGATACGCAGTATTTT
TRBJ2-3 TRBD2 TRBV7-2 NA CASTIKAGLPVDTQYF TGTGCCAGCACCATAAAAGCGGGACTGCCAGTGGATACGCAGTATTTT
TRBJ2-7 NA TRBV19 NA CASSKDSGFYEQYF TGTGCCAGTAGTAAGGACAGCGGTTTCTACGAGCAGTACTTC
TRBJ2-3 NA TRBV19 NA CASSLDKSTDTQYF TGTGCCAGTAGTTTGGACAAGAGCACAGATACGCAGTATTTT
TRBJ2-5 NA TRBV9 NA CASSVDQGETQYF TGTGCCAGCAGCGTGGACCAGGGGGAGACCCAGTACTTC
TRBJ1-1 NA TRBV7-9 few CASSPQGAVGINTEAFF TGTGCCAGCAGCCCACAGGGCGCGGTGGGGATCAACACTGAAGCTTTCTTT
TRBJ2-5 TRBD2 TRBV7-9 NA CASSPGTTDRKETQYF TGTGCCAGCAGCCCCGGGACTACGGATCGAAAAGAGACCCAGTACTTC
TRBJ1-1 TRBD1 TRBV19 NA CASSITGQGGTEAFF TGTGCCAGTAGTATAACGGGACAGGGGGGCACTGAAGCTTTCTTT
TRBJ1-2 TRBD1 TRBV7-9 NA CASSRTGDGYTF TGTGCCAGCAGCCGGACAGGGGATGGCTACACCTTC
TRBJ1-1 NA TRBV19 NA CASSPGLPNTEAFF TGTGCCAGTAGTCCGGGACTTCCTAACACTGAAGCTTTCTTT
TRBJ1-5 TRBD1 TRBV5-1 NA CASSPGTGSNQPQHF TGCGCCAGCAGCCCCGGGACAGGTAGCAATCAGCCCCAGCATTTT